This T cell receptor beta chain came from a study of shared clonotypes between healthy human individuals. Points on this clone: What it binds is unknown.

Per the original data handling: ImmunoSEQ junction-only sequences lacked quality scores, so their filtering differed. Produced via immunoSEQ multiplex PCR; TCRdb's table is partial and in-frame only. That table furnishes V, J and clone size, whereas the DNA furnished D and trimming. The data hold a few million clones, with 85% to 95% observed a single time. General observations from the study: Shared across a few donors were around 5% of the naive CD4 clonotypes.

CDR3 length equals 14 residues. CDR1 is SGHTA and CDR2 is FQGNSA in the germline V gene. Trimming stripped 5 bases from V and 1 base from J, with 10 bases between. The material sequenced was naive CD4+ T cells from PBMCs. The subset: CD45RA+ positively selected. The receptor was derived from a man younger than 30 in good health. Some clones in this sample may be carry-over from other donors' samples. V usage is TRBV7-2 and J usage is TRBJ2-3; no clear D. The CDR3 loop reads CASSPGGGTDTQYF. The CDR3 bases are TGTGCCAGCAGCCCGGGTGGAGGCACAGATACGCAGTATTTT.